Given below is one T cell receptor (beta chain) in context. Trimming pared 5 bases from V and 2 bases from J, leaving 15 bases between. CDR3 length: 15 residues. CDR1 MNHEY and CDR2 SVGAGI come from the germline V gene. The sample is drawn from a study of blood T cell repertoires in COVID-19. Turning to the study itself: Italy, Spain and the United States were the sources of the convalescent and acute COVID-19 samples. T cells, B-cell-depleted T cells, or PBMCs supplied cDNA or gDNA.

Authors' processing steps: Estimated nucleated cell counts came from reference gene primer amplification. Sequenced by immunoSEQ multiplex PCR; TCRdb stores in-frame clones only, minus some. The V and J calls and the clone size are those of that table, but D and trimming were determined from the DNA. The table records around 94,000 clones, about 85% of them present only once. What was sequenced was peripheral blood. The genes are TRBV6-5 and TRBJ1-2; D ambiguous. The receptor was derived from a man aged 50 or older with active COVID-19. This CDR3 reads CASSTRWAENYGYTF. CDR3 DNA: TGTGCCAGCAGTACTAGGTGGGCGGAAAACTATGGCTACACCTTC.